What follows describes a single T cell receptor beta chain. V dropped 0 bases and J dropped 6 bases, with 9 bases sitting between them. CDR1 is SGHAT and CDR2 is FQNNGV in the germline V gene. The CDR3 is 14 amino acids. The record originates from a study of regulatory T cells in long-lasting Graves disease. For the study at large: Over 5 years of antithyroid drugs with positive TSH receptor antibodies was taken to mean persistent Graves' disease.

Arm-PCR of CDR3 regions and iRepertoire HTBI primers were the basis on which TCR beta libraries were built. Each CDR3 protein gets one entry after TCRdb re-called the multiplex PCR reads with MiXCR. The table has about half a million distinct CDR3 sequences, 22% seen once; the top ten hold over 10%. Time point given: persistent/refractory GD, antithyroid drugs over 5 years with positive TRAb. The TCR library was made from RNA that had been extracted from PBMCs in TRIzol. This specimen was peripheral blood mononuclear cells (PBMCs), taken when the disease was refractory, from a patient treated with antithyroid drugs. This clonotype was sampled from a female donor with Graves disease. The chain joins TRBV11-2 to TRBJ2-1; D unclear. CDR3 residues: CASSLDRNSNEQFF. CDR3 in DNA: TGTGCCAGCAGCTTAGATCGTAATAGCAATGAGCAGTTCTTC.